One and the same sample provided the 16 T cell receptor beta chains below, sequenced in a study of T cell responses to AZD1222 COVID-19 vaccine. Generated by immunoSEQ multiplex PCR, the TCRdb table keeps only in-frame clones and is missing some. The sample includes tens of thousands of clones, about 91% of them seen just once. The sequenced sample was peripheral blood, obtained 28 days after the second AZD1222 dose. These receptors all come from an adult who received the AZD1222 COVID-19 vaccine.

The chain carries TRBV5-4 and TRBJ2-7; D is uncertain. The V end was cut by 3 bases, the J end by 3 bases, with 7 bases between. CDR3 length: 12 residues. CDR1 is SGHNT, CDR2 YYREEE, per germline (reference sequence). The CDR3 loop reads CASSSEIYEQYF. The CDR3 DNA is TGTGCCAGCAGCTCGGAGATCTACGAGCAGTACTTC.

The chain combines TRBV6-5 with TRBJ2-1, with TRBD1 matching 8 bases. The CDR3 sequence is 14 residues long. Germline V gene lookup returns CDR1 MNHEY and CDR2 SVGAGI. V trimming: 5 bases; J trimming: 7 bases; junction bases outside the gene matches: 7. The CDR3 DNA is TGTGCCAGCAGTCTAGGACAGGGATCTAATGAGCAGTTCTTC. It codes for CASSLGQGSNEQFF.

The CDR3 is CASSPQFTDTQYF. The CDR3 DNA reads as TGTGCCAGCTCACCACAATTCACAGATACGCAGTATTTT. The chain is built from TRBV18 and TRBJ2-3; D is ambiguous. Trimming removed 1 base at V and 2 bases at J, with 4 bases between. CDR3 size: 13 residues. Germline V lookup: CDR1 KGHSH, CDR2 LQKENI.

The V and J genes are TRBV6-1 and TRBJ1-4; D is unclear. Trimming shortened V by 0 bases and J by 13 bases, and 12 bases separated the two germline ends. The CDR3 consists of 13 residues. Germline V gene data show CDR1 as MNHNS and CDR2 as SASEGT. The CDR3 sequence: CASSEALGGTLFF. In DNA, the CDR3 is TGTGCCAGCAGTGAAGCCTTGGGCGGAACACTGTTTTTT.

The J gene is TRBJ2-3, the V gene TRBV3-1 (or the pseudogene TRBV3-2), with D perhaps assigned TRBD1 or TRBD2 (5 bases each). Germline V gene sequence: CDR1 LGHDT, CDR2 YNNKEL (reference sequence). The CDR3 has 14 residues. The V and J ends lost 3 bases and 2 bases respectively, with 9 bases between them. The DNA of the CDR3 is TGTGCCAGCAGCCATCTGGGGACCACAGATACGCAGTATTTT. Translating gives CASSHLGTTDTQYF.

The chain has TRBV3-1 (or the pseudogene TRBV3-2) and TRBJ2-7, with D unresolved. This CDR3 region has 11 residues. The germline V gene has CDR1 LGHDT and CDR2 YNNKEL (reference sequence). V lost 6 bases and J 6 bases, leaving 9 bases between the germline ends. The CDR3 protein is CASSRLGEQYF. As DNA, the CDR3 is TGTGCCAGCAGTCGACTGGGCGAGCAGTACTTC.

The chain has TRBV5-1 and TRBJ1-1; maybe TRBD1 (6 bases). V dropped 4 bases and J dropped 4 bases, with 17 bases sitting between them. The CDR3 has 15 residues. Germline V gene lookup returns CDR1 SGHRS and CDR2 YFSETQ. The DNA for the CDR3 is TGCGCCAGCAGCGTGGGCCGGACAGTGGCCACTGAAGCTTTCTTT. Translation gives CASSVGRTVATEAFF.

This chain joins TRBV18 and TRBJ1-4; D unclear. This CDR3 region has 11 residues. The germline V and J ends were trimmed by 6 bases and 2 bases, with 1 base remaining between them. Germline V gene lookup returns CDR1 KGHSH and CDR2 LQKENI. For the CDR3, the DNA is TGTGCCAGCTCTACTAATGAAAAACTGTTTTTT. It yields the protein CASSTNEKLFF. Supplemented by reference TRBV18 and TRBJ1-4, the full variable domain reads NAGVMQNPRHLVRRRGQEARLRCSPMKGHSHVYWYRQLPEEGLKFMVYLQKENIIDESGMPKERFSAEFPKEGPSILRIQQVVRGDSAAYFCASSTNEKLFFGSGTQLSVL.

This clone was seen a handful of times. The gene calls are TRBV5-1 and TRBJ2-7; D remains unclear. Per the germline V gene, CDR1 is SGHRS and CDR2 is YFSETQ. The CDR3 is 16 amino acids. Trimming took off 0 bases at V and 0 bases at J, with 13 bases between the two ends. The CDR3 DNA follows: TGCGCCAGCAGCTTGGACGGCTCGGCTAGCTCCTACGAGCAGTACGTC. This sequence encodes CASSLDGSASSYEQYV.

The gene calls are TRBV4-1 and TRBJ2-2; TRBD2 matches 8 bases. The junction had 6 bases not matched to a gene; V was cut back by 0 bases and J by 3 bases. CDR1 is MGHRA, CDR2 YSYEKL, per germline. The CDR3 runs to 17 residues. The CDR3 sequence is CASSQEATSVDTGELFF. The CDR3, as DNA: TGCGCCAGCAGCCAAGAAGCGACTAGCGTTGACACCGGGGAGCTGTTTTTT.

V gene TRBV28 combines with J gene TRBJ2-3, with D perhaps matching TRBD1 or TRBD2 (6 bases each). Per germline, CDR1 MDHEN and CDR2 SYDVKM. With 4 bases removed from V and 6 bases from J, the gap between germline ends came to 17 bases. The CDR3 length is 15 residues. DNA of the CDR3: TGTGCCAGCAGTTCCACGGGGGCAGGAGGGGATACGCAGTATTTT. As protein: CASSSTGAGGDTQYF.

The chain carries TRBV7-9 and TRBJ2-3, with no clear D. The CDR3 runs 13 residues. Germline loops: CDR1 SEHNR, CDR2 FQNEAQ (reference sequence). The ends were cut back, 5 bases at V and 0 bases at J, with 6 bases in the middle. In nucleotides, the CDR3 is TGTGCCAGCAGCGCAAGTAGCACAGATACGCAGTATTTT. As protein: CASSASSTDTQYF.

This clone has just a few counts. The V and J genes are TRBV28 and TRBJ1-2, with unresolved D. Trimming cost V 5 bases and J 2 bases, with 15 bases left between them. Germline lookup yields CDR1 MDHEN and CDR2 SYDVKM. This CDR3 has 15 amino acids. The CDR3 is CASSPTEGRNYGYTF. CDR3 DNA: TGTGCCAGCAGTCCCACGGAGGGCAGGAACTATGGCTACACCTTC.

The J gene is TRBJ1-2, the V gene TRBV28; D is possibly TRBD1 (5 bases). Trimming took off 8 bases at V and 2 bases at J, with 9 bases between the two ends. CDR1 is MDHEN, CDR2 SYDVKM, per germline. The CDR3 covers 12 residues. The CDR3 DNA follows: TGTGCCAGCGGGGGAATGAACTATGGCTACACCTTC. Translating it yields CASGGMNYGYTF.

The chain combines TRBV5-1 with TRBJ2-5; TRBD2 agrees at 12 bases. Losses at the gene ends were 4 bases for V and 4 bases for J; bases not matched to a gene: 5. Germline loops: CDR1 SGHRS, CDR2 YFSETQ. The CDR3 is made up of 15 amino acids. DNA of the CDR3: TGCGCCAGCAGCCTGGCGACTAGCGGGAGAGAGACCCAGTACTTC. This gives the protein CASSLATSGRETQYF.

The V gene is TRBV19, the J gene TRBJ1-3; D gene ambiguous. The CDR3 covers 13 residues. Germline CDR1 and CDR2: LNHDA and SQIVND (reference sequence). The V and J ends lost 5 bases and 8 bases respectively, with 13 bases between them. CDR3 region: CASSWGGADTIYF. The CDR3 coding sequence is TGTGCCAGTAGTTGGGGAGGCGCTGACACCATATATTTT.